This is a list of T cell receptor beta chains from one sample in a study of vaccination and CD4 T cells after COVID-19. TCRdb re-called the PCR reads through MiXCR, storing one row per CDR3 protein. The sample holds about 15,000 distinct CDR3 sequences, 40% to 50% seen once. Antigens for these TCRs are unknown. The sample consisted of CD4+ T cells from blood, cultured in vitro, taken about 7 months after SARS-CoV-2 vaccination. The receptors shown here come from a human donor who had recovered from COVID-19. The CDR3 runs from the conserved cysteine through the conserved F or W. The order of the fields is clone size, V gene, J gene, D gene, CDR3 protein, CDR3 DNA. The D gene is left open where the match is weak. The size entry is marked missing in some rows and otherwise reads once, few, many or a size class.

few	TRBV7-9	TRBJ1-1	TRBD1	CASSPRTGLEAFF	TGTGCCAGCAGCCCCAGGACAGGGCTTGAAGCTTTCTTT
NA	TRBV6-1	TRBJ1-6	TRBD1	CATKGPGGDNSPLHF	TGTGCCACCAAAGGGCCAGGGGGGGATAATTCACCCCTCCACTTT
NA	TRBV15	TRBJ1-4	NA	CATSRDTRSTYHF	TGTGCCACCAGCAGAGATACAAGGAGCACCTATCATTTT
NA	TRBV15	TRBJ2-3	TRBD1	CATSPTGYYLDTQYF	TGTGCCACCAGCCCGACAGGGTACTACTTGGATACGCAGTATTTT
few	TRBV20-1	TRBJ1-2	NA	CSARDATAATYGYTF	TGCAGTGCTAGAGATGCCACGGCAGCTACCTATGGCTACACCTTC
medium-sized	TRBV20-1	TRBJ1-5	NA	CSARDQRGSQPQHF	TGCAGTGCTAGAGATCAAAGGGGGAGTCAGCCCCAGCATTTT
NA	TRBV7-9	TRBJ1-6	NA	CASSLPRAGSPLHF	TGTGCCAGCAGCTTACCCAGGGCAGGTTCACCCCTCCACTTT
NA	TRBV20-1	TRBJ1-6	TRBD1	CSARDLRGPYNSPLHF	TGCAGTGCTAGAGATCTAAGGGGGCCCTATAATTCACCCCTCCACTTT
NA	TRBV19	TRBJ2-5	NA	CASSKTGVEETQYF	TGTGCCAGTAGCAAGACTGGAGTCGAAGAGACCCAGTACTTC
once	TRBV20-1	TRBJ2-2	NA	CSASGPGDSNTGELFF	TGCAGTGCTAGTGGCCCGGGGGACTCGAACACCGGGGAGCTGTTTTTT
NA	TRBV27	TRBJ2-7	TRBD1	CASSTSGTVGVEQYF	TGTGCCAGCAGTACGTCCGGGACAGTGGGTGTCGAGCAGTACTTC
NA	TRBV7-3	TRBJ2-1	NA	CASSLLPAGVRDEQFF	TGTGCCAGCAGCTTATTGCCGGCCGGAGTACGCGATGAGCAGTTCTTC
NA	TRBV7-8	TRBJ1-5	TRBD1	CASSLALWTGEQPQHF	TGTGCCAGCAGCTTAGCCTTATGGACAGGGGAACAGCCCCAGCATTTT
once	TRBV20-1	TRBJ2-1	NA	CSAMGSSSYNEQFF	TGCAGTGCTATGGGTTCTAGCTCCTACAATGAGCAGTTCTTC
few	TRBV27	TRBJ1-1	NA	CASSFSGSGTEAFF	TGTGCCAGCAGTTTCTCGGGGTCGGGCACTGAAGCTTTCTTT
few	TRBV20-1	TRBJ1-1	NA	CSARAPGLTNTEAFF	TGCAGTGCTAGAGCCCCGGGCCTAACGAACACTGAAGCTTTCTTT
NA	TRBV20-1	TRBJ2-1	TRBD1	CSARDFGQGAYNEQFF	TGCAGTGCTAGAGATTTTGGACAGGGGGCGTACAATGAGCAGTTCTTC
few	TRBV2	TRBJ2-5	NA	CASSRIETQYF	TGTGCCAGCAGTCGTATAGAGACCCAGTACTTC
NA	TRBV6-1	TRBJ1-2	TRBD1	CASSEQGTRGYTF	TGTGCCAGCAGCGAACAGGGGACAAGGGGCTACACCTTC
NA	TRBV19	TRBJ2-5	TRBD2	CASSIGGGETQYF	TGTGCCAGTAGTATTGGGGGGGGAGAGACCCAGTACTTC
NA	TRBV18	TRBJ2-5	NA	CASSPAAWASPTRETQYF	TGTGCCAGCTCACCAGCGGCCTGGGCTAGCCCCACCCGGGAGACCCAGTACTTC
few	TRBV7-2	TRBJ2-3	TRBD2	CASSFSGGGTDTQYF	TGTGCCAGCAGCTTTAGCGGGGGGGGCACAGATACGCAGTATTTT
NA	TRBV7-9	TRBJ2-1	TRBD2	CASSLSGTSVYNEQFF	TGTGCCAGCAGCTTATCCGGGACTAGCGTATACAATGAGCAGTTCTTC
NA	TRBV24-1	TRBJ1-1	TRBD1	CATRRQGNTEAFF	TGTGCCACCCGCAGACAGGGGAACACTGAAGCTTTCTTT
few	TRBV20-1	TRBJ1-2	TRBD1	CSATTMGQGPGEYGYTF	TGCAGTGCTACCACAATGGGACAGGGGCCAGGTGAATATGGCTACACCTTC
NA	TRBV5-6	TRBJ2-7	NA	CASSLDRSYEQYF	TGTGCCAGCAGCCTGGACAGATCCTACGAGCAGTACTTC